The 20 T cell receptor beta chains below all came from one sample that was sequenced in a study of blood T cells in healthy people across ages. Next came a second PCR, run for roughly 6 to 11 cycles, which used a sample-barcoded 5' primer along with a J-beta primer mix. TCRdb re-derived calls from the 5' RACE reads in MiXCR, one entry per CDR3 protein. The sample has about 2 million distinct CDR3 sequences; around half are singletons. Sample: blood. All receptors derive from a middle-aged woman in good health.

V and J are TRBV13 and TRBJ2-3; D is perhaps TRBD2 (5 bases). V lost 2 bases, J lost 2 bases, and 14 bases lay in between. The CDR3 totals 16 residues. The germline V gene encodes CDR1 PRHDT and CDR2 FYEKMQ (reference sequence). CDR3 sequence (DNA): TGTGCCAGCAGCTTACTTCGGCTAGCACACACAGATACGCAGTATTTT. This sequence encodes CASSLLRLAHTDTQYF. The whole variable domain, remainder taken from reference TRBV13 and TRBJ2-3, is AAGVIQSPRHLIKEKRETATLKCYPIPRHDTVYWYQQGPGQDPQFLISFYEKMQSDKGSIPDRFSAQQFSDYHSELNMSSLELGDSALYFCASSLLRLAHTDTQYFGPGTRLTVL.

This clonotype was seen a few times. This chain connects TRBV10-2 to TRBJ1-2; no definite D call. The V end was cut by 2 bases, the J end by 2 bases, with 9 bases between. CDR1 is WSHSY, CDR2 SAAADI, per germline. The CDR3 is 14 residues long. CDR3 bases: TGCGCCAGCAGTGAGGGCAGAGCAAACTATGGCTACACCTTC. It encodes CASSEGRANYGYTF.

The chain joins TRBV25-1 to TRBJ2-1; the match to TRBD2 covers 8 bases. The CDR3 sequence is 16 residues long. Germline values: CDR1 MGHDK, CDR2 SYGVNS. Trimming took 3 bases from V and 3 from J; bases not matched to a gene: 7. In DNA, the CDR3 is TGTGCCAGCAGTGATCAGGCAGCGGGGGTCTACAATGAGCAGTTCTTC. Encoded protein: CASSDQAAGVYNEQFF.

The chain combines TRBV7-2 with TRBJ2-5; D might be TRBD2 (6 bases). Germline V gives CDR1 SGHTA, CDR2 FQGNSA. Trimming left V 4 bases short and J 2 bases short, with 17 bases between. This CDR3 is built from 16 residues. The CDR3: CASSSTVGRGQETQYF. DNA of the CDR3: TGTGCCAGCAGCTCCACGGTGGGGCGGGGACAAGAGACCCAGTACTTC. The complete variable domain, with remaining parts taken from reference TRBV7-2 and TRBJ2-5, reads GAGVSQSPSNKVTEKGKDVELRCDPISGHTALYWYRQSLGQGLEFLIYFQGNSAPDKSGLPSDRFSAERTGGSVSTLTIQRTQQEDSAVYLCASSSTVGRGQETQYFGPGTRLLVL.

The chain combines TRBV29-1 with TRBJ2-5; no firm D call. The CDR3 sequence is 10 residues long. CDR1 and CDR2 from the germline V gene are SQVTM and ANQGSEA. Trimming pared 3 bases from V and 4 bases from J, leaving 3 bases between. CDR3 DNA: TGCAGCGTTGATACAGAGACCCAGTACTTC. This translates into CSVDTETQYF.

The chain combines TRBV2 with TRBJ1-2; D is unresolved. This CDR3 region has 13 residues. Germline V gives CDR1 SNHLY, CDR2 FYNNEI. V was clipped by 6 bases and J by 8 bases, with 16 bases between them. CDR3 DNA sequence: TGTGCCAGCAGCGTGATAGAGGTTGAGGGCTACACCTTC. This translates into CASSVIEVEGYTF. Combining the CDR3 with reference TRBV2 and TRBJ1-2 gives the whole variable domain EPEVTQTPSHQVTQMGQEVILRCVPISNHLYFYWYRQILGQKVEFLVSFYNNEISEKSEIFDDQFSVERPDGSNFTLKIRSTKLEDSAMYFCASSVIEVEGYTFGSGTRLTVV.

This sequence joins TRBV18 and TRBJ1-6; 8 bases line up with TRBD1. The V gene's germline CDR1 is KGHSH and CDR2 LQKENI. The J segment lost 8 bases and the V segment lost 2 bases, leaving 2 bases of the junction unmatched. This CDR3 spans 14 amino acids. CDR3 nucleotides: TGTGCCAGCTCACCAATGACAGGGGATTCACCCCTCCACTTT. Translated: CASSPMTGDSPLHF.

The table lists this clonotype with a few counts. This rearrangement joins TRBV6-6 to TRBJ1-1; D perhaps matches TRBD1 (6 bases). Germline loops: CDR1 MNHNY, CDR2 SVGAGI (reference sequence). CDR3 length equals 15 residues. V dropped 2 bases and J dropped 6 bases, with 16 bases sitting between them. The CDR3 DNA reads TGTGCCAGCAGTTACGAGCGGGGGGCTAGTTCTGAAGCTTTCTTT. Translated, it gives CASSYERGASSEAFF.

This clonotype showed up just a few times. Written as DNA, the CDR3 is TGCGCCAGCAGCTTGGGCGACGGCGTTTCGACCCAGTACTTC. Amino acids: CASSLGDGVSTQYF. V is TRBV5-1 and J is TRBJ2-5; D uncertain. From germline, CDR1 is SGHRS and CDR2 YFSETQ. The V and J ends lost 0 bases and 7 bases respectively, with 13 bases between them. The CDR3 loop spans 14 amino acids. The full variable domain, its missing parts supplied by reference TRBV5-1 and TRBJ2-5, is KAGVTQTPRYLIKTRGQQVTLSCSPISGHRSVSWYQQTPGQGLQFLFEYFSETQRNKGNFPGRFSGRQFSNSRSEMNVSTLELGDSALYLCASSLGDGVSTQYFGPGTRLLVL.

The chain employs TRBV10-3 and TRBJ2-3; perhaps TRBD1 as D (6 bases). The CDR3 consists of 13 residues. Germline CDR1 reads ENHRY; CDR2 reads SYGVKD. Trimming left V 9 bases short and J 2 bases short, with 12 bases between. This CDR3 is CAIKDRTTDTQYF. In DNA, the CDR3 is TGTGCCATTAAAGACAGGACCACAGATACGCAGTATTTT.

V and J are TRBV3-1 and TRBJ2-1; D might be TRBD1 (7 bases). The CDR3 sequence is 16 residues long. V gave up 0 bases and J gave up 7 bases, with 16 bases separating them. The V gene's germline CDR1 is LGHDT and CDR2 YNNKEL (reference sequence). CDR3 in amino acids: CASSQDLGGTENEQFF. The CDR3 region has the DNA TGTGCCAGCAGCCAAGATCTGGGCGGGACAGAAAATGAGCAGTTCTTC.

With regard to this clonotype: This could be a read error, since a much larger clone is one nucleotide away. The chain has TRBV10-3 and TRBJ2-7; TRBD1 might be the D (6 bases). Between the trimmed V and J ends, which lost 6 bases and 0 bases, there was a span of 6 bases. The germline V gene encodes CDR1 ENHRY and CDR2 SYGVKD. This CDR3 is 12 amino acids long. The chain's CDR3 is CAIRDSSYEQYF. The CDR3 coding sequence is TGTGCCATCAGGGACAGCTCCTACGAGCAGTACTTC.

This clonotype was seen more than once but under ten times. V is TRBV13 and J is TRBJ2-5, with TRBD1 as a possible D gene (6 bases). The CDR3 is 16 amino acids. CDR1 is PRHDT and CDR2 is FYEKMQ in the germline V gene (reference sequence). With 0 bases removed from V and 2 bases from J, the gap between germline ends came to 13 bases. Written as DNA, the CDR3 is TGTGCCAGCAGCTTAGGCCGAGGCAGGGGACAAGAGACCCAGTACTTC. Its translation: CASSLGRGRGQETQYF.

The chain combines TRBV28 with TRBJ2-7; TRBD1 might be the D (6 bases). The germline V and J ends were trimmed by 10 bases and 1 base, with 14 bases remaining between them. Germline-derived CDR1 and CDR2 are MDHEN and SYDVKM. This CDR3 region has 13 residues. The CDR3: CATTITGSYEQYF. CDR3 bases: TGTGCCACAACCATTACAGGGTCCTACGAGCAGTACTTC. Full variable domain (missing parts from reference TRBV28 and TRBJ2-7): DVKVTQSSRYLVKRTGEKVFLECVQDMDHENMFWYRQDPGLGLRLIYFSYDVKMKEKGDIPEGYSVSREKKERFSLILESASTNQTSMYLCATTITGSYEQYFGPGTRLTVT.

The rearrangement links TRBV7-6 to TRBJ2-4; D is uncertain. Germline assignment: CDR1 SGHVS and CDR2 FNYEAQ. This CDR3 has 13 residues. V was shortened by 1 base and J by 9 bases, with 10 bases between the two germline ends. CDR3 nucleotides: TGTGCCAGCAGCTTAGAGCCTAGTTCCATTCAGTACTTC. Its translation is CASSLEPSSIQYF.

This clonotype was picked up a small number of times. The rearrangement uses TRBV5-1 and TRBJ1-2; the D is unclear. The CDR3 has 15 amino acids. V was cut by 0 bases and J by 0 bases, with 9 bases left in between. Germline values: CDR1 SGHRS, CDR2 YFSETQ. CDR3 coding DNA: TGCGCCAGCAGCTTGGAGTTAAGAGCTAACTATGGCTACACCTTC. Protein product: CASSLELRANYGYTF.

The chain recombines TRBV29-1 with TRBJ2-7, with D maybe TRBD1 (6 bases). V lost 6 bases and J 1 base, leaving 16 bases between the germline ends. CDR1 and CDR2 (germline): SQVTM, ANQGSEA. CDR3 length: 14 residues. The CDR3 sequence: CSVGAQLGSYEQYF. CDR3 DNA sequence: TGCAGCGTGGGGGCCCAGCTGGGGTCCTACGAGCAGTACTTC.

This chain connects TRBV6-1 to TRBJ2-3; a possible D gene is TRBD2 (7 bases). The germline V and J ends were trimmed by 4 bases and 5 bases, with 19 bases remaining between them. Per germline, CDR1 MNHNS and CDR2 SASEGT. The CDR3 length is 16 residues. The DNA for the CDR3 is TGTGCCAGCAGTGGGGCAATAGGGGGGGCAGGAGATACGCAGTATTTT. Translation: CASSGAIGGAGDTQYF.

The CDR3: CASSDSLRGGLNEQFF. CDR3 bases: TGTGCCAGCAGTGACTCTCTACGAGGGGGCCTAAATGAGCAGTTCTTC. The chain has TRBV6-4 and TRBJ2-1; TRBD1 aligns across 7 bases. V dropped 0 bases and J dropped 7; count of bases not matched to a gene: 9. This CDR3 contains 16 residues. Germline CDR1 is MRHNA and CDR2 is SNTAGT.

This clonotype was found a few times. CDR3 DNA sequence: TGTGCCAGCAGCTCTCACCCGGTACAGGGCTCCTACAATGAGCAGTACTTC. It codes for CASSSHPVQGSYNEQYF. This chain links TRBV7-2 with TRBJ2-1; the D gene is possibly TRBD1 (6 bases). TRBJ2-7 matches the DNA end more closely, so the J call is doubtful. The CDR3 is 17 amino acids. CDR1 and CDR2 from the germline V gene are SGHTA and FQGNSA.